Each of the 10 T cell receptor beta chains below was sequenced from the same sample in a study of shared clonotypes between healthy human individuals. Method: immunoSEQ multiplex PCR; TCRdb's copy keeps in-frame clones and lacks some. The table shows over 2 million clones, with 90% to 95% occurring only once. Sequenced sample: naive CD4+ T cells sorted from blood. Subset noted: CD45RA+ positively selected. These receptors were collected from a man between 18 and 35 years old in good health.

Turning to this clone: The sample contains more than one DNA sequence encoding this CDR3. The chain uses TRBV20-1 and TRBJ1-2, with D possibly TRBD1 on 5 matching bases. Germline values: CDR1 DFQATT, CDR2 SNEGSKA (reference sequence). Trimming took off 6 bases at V and 3 bases at J, with 8 bases between the two ends. The CDR3 runs to 11 residues. The CDR3 is CSARGDYGYTF. CDR3 DNA: TGCAGTGCAAGGGGCGACTATGGCTACACCTTC.

The DNA of the CDR3 is TGTGCCAGCAGCTTAACCAGGACCTCCTACGAGCAGTACTTC. Translating gives CASSLTRTSYEQYF. The rearrangement links TRBV7-9 to TRBJ2-7; D unclear. V gave up 2 bases and J gave up 0 bases, with 8 bases separating them. There are 14 residues in the CDR3. Germline assignment: CDR1 SEHNR and CDR2 FQNEAQ (reference sequence).

The table lists this clone with a count of one. The chain recombines TRBV2 with TRBJ2-3, with 8 bases that match TRBD2. This CDR3 spans 15 amino acids. Trimming at V came to 4 bases and at J to 1 base, leaving 4 bases not matched to a gene. The germline CDR1 and CDR2 sequences are SNHLY and FYNNEI. CDR3 residues: CASSGGLGGTDTQYF. CDR3 DNA: TGTGCCAGCAGTGGGGGACTAGGGGGCACAGATACGCAGTATTTT.

The rearrangement joins TRBV9 to TRBJ1-1; D call uncertain. Germline-derived CDR1 and CDR2 are SGDLS and YYNGEE. CDR3 length: 12 residues. V was pared by 0 bases and J by 7 bases, with 7 bases between. CDR3 in DNA: TGTGCCAGCAGCGTAGCTCAGGATGAAGCTTTCTTT. As protein: CASSVAQDEAFF.

Here the CDR3 DNA reads TGCGCCAGCAACATTGAAGGCCAAGGCTACGAGCAGTACTTC. Amino acid sequence: CASNIEGQGYEQYF. The chain recombines TRBV5-1 with TRBJ2-7; unclear D gene. CDR3 size: 14 residues. Germline CDR1 and CDR2: SGHRS and YFSETQ. The V end lost 6 bases, the J end lost 3 bases, and 16 bases lay between the germline ends.

V gene TRBV9 combines with J gene TRBJ2-3; perhaps TRBD2 as D (6 bases). The CDR3 extends over 14 amino acids. Germline assignment: CDR1 SGDLS and CDR2 YYNGEE. V gave up 4 bases and J gave up 4 bases, with 13 bases separating them. The CDR3, as DNA: TGTGCCAGCAGCAATCGGAGGGGTGCAGATACGCAGTATTTT. As protein: CASSNRRGADTQYF.

A note on this clone: Different DNA sequences within this sample yield the same CDR3. The chain couples TRBV18 to TRBJ2-7; the D is unclear. V lost 5 bases and J 1 base, leaving 3 bases between the germline ends. The CDR3 totals 11 residues. Germline CDR1 is KGHSH and CDR2 is LQKENI. This CDR3 reads CASSSSYEQYF. The CDR3 DNA reads as TGTGCCAGCTCATCTTCCTACGAGCAGTACTTC.

The CDR3 region is CAISDGRASEKLFF. The CDR3 region has the DNA TGTGCCATCAGTGATGGCAGGGCTAGTGAAAAACTGTTTTTT. The chain employs TRBV10-3 and TRBJ1-4; TRBD1 might be the D (5 bases). Germline values: CDR1 ENHRY, CDR2 SYGVKD. The CDR3 totals 14 residues. The V end was cut by 3 bases, the J end by 7 bases, with 12 bases between.

The chain carries TRBV18 and TRBJ1-5; 8 bases fit TRBD1. Germline CDR1 and CDR2: KGHSH and LQKENI. The CDR3 runs 15 residues. Trimming took 3 bases from V and 5 from J; bases not matched to a gene: 6. Here the CDR3 reads CASSPEQGVYQPQHF. CDR3 coding DNA: TGTGCCAGCTCACCCGAACAGGGGGTCTATCAGCCCCAGCATTTT. The variable domain in full, completed from reference TRBV18 and TRBJ1-5, reads NAGVMQNPRHLVRRRGQEARLRCSPMKGHSHVYWYRQLPEEGLKFMVYLQKENIIDESGMPKERFSAEFPKEGPSILRIQQVVRGDSAAYFCASSPEQGVYQPQHFGDGTRLSIL.

This chain connects TRBV10-3 to TRBJ2-7, with 9 positions matching TRBD1. Germline V gene sequence: CDR1 ENHRY, CDR2 SYGVKD. The V segment lost 6 bases and the J segment 6 bases; nucleotides outside the gene matches: 15. The CDR3 is 16 residues long. The CDR3 protein is CAISQQLTGGGIEQYF. For the CDR3, the DNA is TGTGCCATCAGCCAGCAACTGACAGGGGGAGGGATCGAGCAGTACTTC.